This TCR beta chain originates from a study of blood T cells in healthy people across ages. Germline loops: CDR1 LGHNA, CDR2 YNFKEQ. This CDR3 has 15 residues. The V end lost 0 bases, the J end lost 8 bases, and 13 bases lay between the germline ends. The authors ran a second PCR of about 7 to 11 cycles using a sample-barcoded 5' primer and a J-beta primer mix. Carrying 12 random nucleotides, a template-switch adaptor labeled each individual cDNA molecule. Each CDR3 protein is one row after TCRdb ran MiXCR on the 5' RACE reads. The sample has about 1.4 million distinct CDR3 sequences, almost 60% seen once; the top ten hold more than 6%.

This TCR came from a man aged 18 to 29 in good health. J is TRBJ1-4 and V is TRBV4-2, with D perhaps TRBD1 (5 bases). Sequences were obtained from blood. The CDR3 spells CASSQDKGPEEKLFF. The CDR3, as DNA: TGTGCCAGCAGCCAAGATAAGGGGCCGGAAGAAAAACTGTTTTTT.